This T cell receptor beta chain was recovered during a study of human T cells and chemical hapten exposure. Documented time point: patch test 1, 2 weeks after DPC sensitization. Stated treatment: therapeutic diphenylcyclopropenone sensitization with weekly scalp DPC. Total RNA was isolated from unfractionated whole blood. TCRdb independently ran MiXCR on the RACE reads; one entry per CDR3 protein. Seen here are some 52,000 distinct CDR3 sequences, 8% to 13% observed once, and the top ten hold approximately 2%. This clonotype was observed many times. Its antigen is still unknown. The trim removed 4 bases at V and 1 base at J, leaving 7 bases unmatched. The CDR3 length is 16 residues. Looked up from germline, CDR1 is SGHTA and CDR2 is FQGNSA. Whole-study findings and limits: Sensitizing with DPC caused no change in TCRs above 1 in 1000 frequency.

This TCR was recovered from a middle-aged woman with alopecia areata. Some clones in this sample may be carry-over from other donors' samples. This material consisted of whole blood, taken in connection with sensitization to the hapten diphenylcyclopropenone (DPC). This chain joins TRBV7-2 and TRBJ2-3; 8 bases are a match to TRBD2. The CDR3 coding sequence is TGTGCCAGCAGCTCCATTCCGGGACTAGGCACAGATACGCAGTATTTT. Translation gives CASSSIPGLGTDTQYF. Looking up the rest from reference TRBV7-2 and TRBJ2-3 gives the full variable domain: GAGVSQSPSNKVTEKGKDVELRCDPISGHTALYWYRQSLGQGLEFLIYFQGNSAPDKSGLPSDRFSAERTGGSVSTLTIQRTQQEDSAVYLCASSSIPGLGTDTQYFGPGTRLTVL.